These T cell receptor beta chains were read from a single sample in a study of CD8+ T cells in alopecia areata. The data were produced by immunoSEQ multiplex PCR, yet TCRdb's version contains in-frame clones alone and is incomplete. The profile shows about 91,000 clones, 40% to 55% of them singletons. Sequenced sample: CD4+ T cells sorted from blood. These receptors all stem from a human donor with alopecia areata. The CDR3 runs from the conserved cysteine through the conserved F or W. A D gene is named only where the DNA matches it firmly. The listing skips clone size in some rows; elsewhere it reads once, few, many or a size class.

V,J,D,size,CDR3,DNA
TRBV28,TRBJ2-3,NA,NA,CASSFPDTDTQYF,TGTGCCAGCAGTTTTCCAGACACAGATACGCAGTATTTT
TRBV29-1,TRBJ1-3,NA,NA,CSVTTLSGNTIYF,TGCAGCGTTACGACCCTCTCTGGAAACACCATATATTTT
TRBV28,TRBJ2-7,TRBD1,NA,CASSSDRAYEQYF,TGTGCCAGCAGTTCCGACAGGGCCTACGAGCAGTACTTC
TRBV30,TRBJ1-2,TRBD1,NA,CAWRTGSYGYTF,TGTGCCTGGCGGACAGGGAGCTATGGCTACACCTTC
TRBV9,TRBJ2-2,NA,NA,CASSQRVTGELFF,TGTGCCAGCAGCCAGAGGGTGACCGGGGAGCTGTTTTTT
TRBV6-6,TRBJ2-3,NA,NA,CASSPRTGLTDTQYF,TGTGCCAGCAGTCCGCGGACTGGTCTCACAGATACGCAGTATTTT
TRBV9,TRBJ2-1,NA,NA,CASSVFSATRGVNEQFF,TGTGCCAGCAGCGTATTTTCTGCGACTCGGGGCGTGAATGAGCAGTTCTTC
TRBV18,TRBJ2-1,NA,NA,CASSPGQGRRNEQFF,TGTGCCAGCTCACCAGGGCAGGGAAGGAGAAATGAGCAGTTCTTC
TRBV19,TRBJ1-4,NA,few,CASSITSSDLLSTNEKLFF,TGTGCCAGTAGTATAACGAGCAGCGATTTATTATCAACTAATGAAAAACTGTTTTTT
TRBV10-3,TRBJ2-7,TRBD2,NA,CAISSGSSYEQYF,TGTGCCATCAGTAGCGGGAGTTCCTACGAGCAGTACTTC
TRBV7-2,TRBJ2-7,NA,NA,CASSLGLPFGDSSSYEQYF,TGTGCCAGCAGCTTAGGGTTGCCGTTTGGGGACTCGAGCTCCTACGAGCAGTACTTC
TRBV5-1,TRBJ1-4,NA,NA,CASSLGPGNEKLFF,TGCGCCAGCAGCTTGGGCCCAGGGAATGAAAAACTGTTTTTT
TRBV29-1,TRBJ2-3,NA,few,CSVEGSTDTQYF,TGCAGCGTTGAAGGTAGCACAGATACGCAGTATTTT
TRBV11-2,TRBJ2-1,NA,NA,CASSFSKDSNEQFF,TGTGCCAGCAGCTTTTCTAAGGACAGCAATGAGCAGTTCTTC
TRBV29-1,TRBJ2-7,TRBD1,NA,CSVGGQGSYEQYF,TGCAGCGTTGGGGGACAGGGGTCATACGAGCAGTACTTC
TRBV7-9,TRBJ1-1,TRBD1,few,CASSLGGAGGNTEAFF,TGTGCCAGCAGCTTAGGCGGAGCAGGGGGAAACACTGAAGCTTTCTTT
TRBV28,TRBJ2-7,TRBD1,few,CASQPGQGSHEQYF,TGTGCCAGCCAACCTGGACAGGGCTCCCACGAGCAGTACTTC
TRBV29-1,TRBJ2-3,TRBD2,few,CSVHAGGDARYF,TGCAGCGTTCACGCGGGGGGTGATGCCAGGTATTTT
TRBV7-6,TRBJ2-6,NA,once,CASSYAGRGANVLTF,TGTGCCAGCAGCTACGCAGGGAGGGGGGCCAACGTCCTGACTTTC
TRBV29-1,TRBJ2-7,NA,NA,CSVLGTTTYEQYF,TGCAGCGTACTCGGGACAACGACCTACGAGCAGTACTTC
TRBV29-1,TRBJ1-1,NA,NA,CSVAIMDPTATEAFF,TGCAGCGTCGCTATAATGGACCCCACTGCCACTGAAGCTTTCTTT
TRBV6-5,TRBJ1-6,NA,few,CASSYGARRNSPLHF,TGTGCCAGCAGTTACGGGGCCAGGCGGAATTCACCCCTCCACTTT
TRBV29-1,TRBJ1-2,NA,NA,CSVEGQGNGYTF,TGCAGCGTTGAAGGACAAGGGAATGGCTACACCTTC
TRBV29-1,TRBJ1-2,TRBD1,NA,CSVTRTGGNRDYGYTF,TGCAGCGTAACCCGGACAGGGGGAAATCGGGACTATGGCTACACCTTC
TRBV7-8,TRBJ2-1,NA,few,CASTDPAGEQFF,TGTGCCAGCACCGACCCTGCGGGTGAGCAGTTCTTC
TRBV6-5,TRBJ2-5,NA,NA,CASSLQGRGETQYF,TGTGCCAGCAGCCTACAGGGTCGAGGAGAGACCCAGTACTTC
TRBV29-1,TRBJ2-7,NA,NA,CSVYGTKNSYEQYF,TGCAGCGTTTACGGGACAAAAAACTCCTACGAGCAGTACTTC
TRBV7-3,TRBJ1-1,NA,NA,CASSLHATGNTEAFF,TGTGCCAGCAGCCTACACGCGACAGGGAACACTGAAGCTTTCTTT
TRBV29-1,TRBJ2-3,NA,few,CSVAFVRGFADTQYF,TGCAGCGTTGCATTCGTTCGGGGCTTTGCAGATACGCAGTATTTT
TRBV29-1,TRBJ2-3,NA,NA,CSVRLRYTDTQYF,TGCAGCGTCCGCCTTAGATACACAGATACGCAGTATTTT
TRBV29-1,TRBJ1-1,NA,NA,CSVRQSNTEAFF,TGCAGCGTTCGACAGTCGAACACTGAAGCTTTCTTT
TRBV11-2,TRBJ2-7,NA,NA,CASSPEGTIYEQYF,TGTGCCAGCAGCCCCGAGGGTACCATCTACGAGCAGTACTTC
TRBV12-5,TRBJ2-5,NA,NA,CASGLGGVGETQYF,TGTGCTAGTGGTTTGGGAGGTGTAGGAGAGACCCAGTACTTC
TRBV30,TRBJ2-7,NA,NA,CAWSAQGYEQYF,TGTGCCTGGAGTGCACAGGGCTACGAGCAGTACTTC
TRBV29-1,TRBJ2-7,NA,few,CSVAGQDRLTDEQYF,TGCAGCGTTGCGGGTCAAGACAGGCTCACGGACGAGCAGTACTTC
TRBV29-1,TRBJ2-5,NA,few,CSVEKGTETQYF,TGCAGCGTTGAGAAGGGGACAGAGACCCAGTACTTC
TRBV29-1,TRBJ2-3,NA,few,CSVELFVMGTDTQYF,TGCAGCGTGGAGCTATTCGTTATGGGCACAGATACGCAGTATTTT
TRBV29-1,TRBJ2-7,NA,once,CSVDRQGTYEQYF,TGCAGCGTTGACCGGCAGGGGACCTACGAGCAGTACTTC
TRBV18,TRBJ2-2,NA,once,CASSRRDRNTGELFF,TGTGCCAGCTCACGGCGGGACAGAAACACCGGGGAGCTGTTTTTT
TRBV19,TRBJ1-5,NA,NA,CASSSVRNQPQHF,TGTGCCAGTAGTTCGGTTCGCAATCAGCCCCAGCATTTT
TRBV30,TRBJ2-3,NA,NA,CAWSNRRDTQYF,TGTGCCTGGAGTAATAGGCGAGATACGCAGTATTTT
TRBV7-2,TRBJ1-5,NA,few,CASSLVQDRQPQHF,TGTGCCAGCAGCTTAGTGCAGGACAGACAGCCCCAGCATTTT
TRBV23-1,TRBJ1-3,TRBD1,few,CASSRGTGTRSCNTIYF,TGCGCCAGCAGTCGGGGGACAGGGACTCGGTCATGCAACACCATATATTTT
TRBV2,TRBJ2-1,TRBD2,NA,CATRGLAGNEQFF,TGTGCCACCCGTGGACTAGCGGGAAATGAGCAGTTCTTC
TRBV6-6,TRBJ2-5,NA,NA,CASSGSDPSSETQYF,TGTGCCAGCAGTGGAAGCGATCCGTCCTCAGAGACCCAGTACTTC
TRBV2,TRBJ1-2,NA,NA,CASSPEYSVYGYTF,TGTGCCAGCAGTCCAGAATACAGCGTATATGGCTACACCTTC
TRBV29-1,TRBJ2-2,NA,NA,CSVGGTLTGELFF,TGCAGCGTTGGTGGGACCCTCACCGGGGAGCTGTTTTTT
TRBV29-1,TRBJ1-6,NA,few,CSDREMGDSPLHF,TGCAGCGACAGGGAAATGGGGGATTCACCCCTCCACTTT
TRBV7-2,TRBJ2-2,TRBD2,NA,CASSLDGRGTGELFF,TGTGCCAGCAGCTTAGACGGGAGGGGGACCGGGGAGCTGTTTTTT
TRBV29-1,TRBJ2-3,NA,NA,CSVLAVALGTQYF,TGCAGCGTATTAGCGGTAGCCTTGGGTACGCAGTATTTT
TRBV28,TRBJ2-7,TRBD1,few,CASSNRDRTAYEQYF,TGTGCCAGCAGTAACCGGGACAGAACCGCCTACGAGCAGTACTTC
TRBV29-1,TRBJ2-1,NA,NA,CSVRIDAGPNEQFF,TGCAGCGTGCGAATCGACGCTGGACCCAATGAGCAGTTCTTC